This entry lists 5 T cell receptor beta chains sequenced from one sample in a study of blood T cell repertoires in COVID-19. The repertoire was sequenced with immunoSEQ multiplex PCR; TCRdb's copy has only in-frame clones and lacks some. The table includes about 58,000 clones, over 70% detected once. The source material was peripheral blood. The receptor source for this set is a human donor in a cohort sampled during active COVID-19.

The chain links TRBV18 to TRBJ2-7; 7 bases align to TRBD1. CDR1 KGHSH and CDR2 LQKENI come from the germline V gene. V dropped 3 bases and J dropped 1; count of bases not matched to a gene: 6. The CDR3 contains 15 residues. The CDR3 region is CASSPNRGESYEQYF. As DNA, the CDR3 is TGTGCCAGCTCACCGAACAGGGGAGAGTCCTACGAGCAGTACTTC. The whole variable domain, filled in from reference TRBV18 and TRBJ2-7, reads NAGVMQNPRHLVRRRGQEARLRCSPMKGHSHVYWYRQLPEEGLKFMVYLQKENIIDESGMPKERFSAEFPKEGPSILRIQQVVRGDSAAYFCASSPNRGESYEQYFGPGTRLTVT.

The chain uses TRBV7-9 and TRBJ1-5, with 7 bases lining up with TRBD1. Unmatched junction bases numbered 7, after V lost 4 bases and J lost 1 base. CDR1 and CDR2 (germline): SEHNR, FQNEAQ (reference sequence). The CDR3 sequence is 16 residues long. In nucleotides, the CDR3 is TGTGCCAGCAGCTCCCAGACAGGGATCAGCAATCAGCCCCAGCATTTT. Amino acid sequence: CASSSQTGISNQPQHF.

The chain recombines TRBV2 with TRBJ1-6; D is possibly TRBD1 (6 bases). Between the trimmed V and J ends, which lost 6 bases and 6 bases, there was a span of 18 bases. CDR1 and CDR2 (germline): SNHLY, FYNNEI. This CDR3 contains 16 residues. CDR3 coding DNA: TGTGCCAGCAGCTACACCCATGGGGGCGCTAATTCACCCCTCCACTTT. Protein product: CASSYTHGGANSPLHF. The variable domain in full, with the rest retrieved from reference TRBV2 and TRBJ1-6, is EPEVTQTPSHQVTQMGQEVILRCVPISNHLYFYWYRQILGQKVEFLVSFYNNEISEKSEIFDDQFSVERPDGSNFTLKIRSTKLEDSAMYFCASSYTHGGANSPLHFGNGTRLTVT.

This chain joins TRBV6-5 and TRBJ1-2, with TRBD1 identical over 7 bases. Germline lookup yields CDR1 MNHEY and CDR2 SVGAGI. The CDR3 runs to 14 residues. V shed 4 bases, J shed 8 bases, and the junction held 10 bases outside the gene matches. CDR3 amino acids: CASSLYSRDSGYTF. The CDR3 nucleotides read TGTGCCAGCAGTTTATATAGCAGGGACAGCGGCTACACCTTC.

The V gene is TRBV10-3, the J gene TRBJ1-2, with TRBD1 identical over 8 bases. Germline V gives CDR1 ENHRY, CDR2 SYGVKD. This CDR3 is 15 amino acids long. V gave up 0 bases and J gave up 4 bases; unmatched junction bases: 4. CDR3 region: CAISESATGVYGYTF. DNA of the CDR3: TGTGCCATCAGTGAGTCGGCGACAGGGGTCTATGGCTACACCTTC.